This T cell receptor (beta chain) derives from a study of blood T cell repertoires in COVID-19. The wider study: From the United States, Italy and Spain came samples of acute and convalescent COVID-19. From T cells, B-cell-depleted T cells, or PBMCs came the material, which was cDNA or gDNA.

Original handling: From reference gene primer amplification, estimates of nucleated cell counts were derived. Using immunoSEQ multiplex PCR, the repertoire was profiled, and TCRdb retains in-frame clones only, with some absent. The V and J calls and clone size come from that table; D and trimming were worked out from the DNA. This table holds roughly 100,000 clones, roughly 81% found once. From germline, CDR1 is SGHRS and CDR2 YFSETQ. The length of the CDR3 is 16 residues. J gave up 4 bases and V 1 base, and 8 bases lay outside the gene matches. The sequence was obtained from a human donor in a cohort sampled during active COVID-19. This chain links TRBV5-1 with TRBJ1-3; 7 nucleotides match TRBD1. Sequencing used peripheral blood. The CDR3 reads CASSLTGARSGNTIYF. The CDR3 DNA is TGCGCCAGCAGCTTGACAGGGGCTAGGTCCGGAAACACCATATATTTT.